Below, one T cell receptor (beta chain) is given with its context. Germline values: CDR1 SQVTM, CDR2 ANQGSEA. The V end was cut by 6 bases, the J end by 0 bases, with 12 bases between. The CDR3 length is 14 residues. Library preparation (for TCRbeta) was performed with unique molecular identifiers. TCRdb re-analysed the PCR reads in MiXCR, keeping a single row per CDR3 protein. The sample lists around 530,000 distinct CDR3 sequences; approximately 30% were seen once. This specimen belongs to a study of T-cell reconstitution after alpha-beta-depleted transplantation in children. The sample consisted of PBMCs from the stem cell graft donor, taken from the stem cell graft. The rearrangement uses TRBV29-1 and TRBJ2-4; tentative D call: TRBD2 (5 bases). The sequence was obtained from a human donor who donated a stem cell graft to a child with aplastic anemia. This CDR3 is CSVGDKLAKNIQYF. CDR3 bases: TGCAGCGTGGGAGACAAACTAGCCAAAAACATTCAGTACTTC.